These 21 T cell receptor beta chains share one sample of origin, sequenced in a study of blood T cell repertoires in COVID-19. Generated by immunoSEQ multiplex PCR, the TCRdb table keeps only in-frame clones and is missing some. The sample has fewer than 500,000 clones, 81% seen once. The sequenced sample consisted of peripheral blood. These receptors all come from a human donor with acute or convalescent COVID-19. The donor label of this sample is uncertain.

The J gene is TRBJ1-4, the V gene TRBV6-5; TRBD1 might be the D (5 bases). The CDR3 has 16 amino acids. CDR1 and CDR2 from the germline V gene are MNHEY and SVGAGI. V shed 2 bases and J shed 0 bases, with 10 bases lying between them. CDR3 residues: CASSYQGHATNEKLFF. In DNA, the CDR3 is TGTGCCAGCAGTTACCAGGGTCATGCAACTAATGAAAAACTGTTTTTT.

This clone has only one observation. CDR3 DNA: TGTGCCAGCAGCCAAGTCGGGGGGTCCTACGAGCAGTACTTC. Residues: CASSQVGGSYEQYF. This chain connects TRBV3-1 (or the pseudogene TRBV3-2) to TRBJ2-7; 7 bases are a match to TRBD2. The CDR3 runs to 14 residues. The V gene's germline CDR1 is LGHDT and CDR2 YNNKEL (reference sequence). V lost 1 base, J lost 1 base, and 1 base stayed unmatched.

This clone was detected once. V and J are TRBV27 and TRBJ2-1; tentatively, D is TRBD2 (6 bases). Germline CDR1 reads MNHEY; CDR2 reads SMNVEV (reference sequence). The CDR3 covers 16 residues. V dropped 6 bases and J dropped 7 bases, with 22 bases sitting between them. The CDR3 sequence is CASSTQGLGRGNEQFF. The CDR3, as DNA: TGTGCCAGCAGCACCCAGGGACTTGGGCGAGGTAATGAGCAGTTCTTC.

V usage is TRBV18 and J usage is TRBJ1-2; a weak D match, TRBD1 (6 bases). Germline CDR1 KGHSH, CDR2 LQKENI. The length of the CDR3 is 16 residues. The V and J ends lost 5 bases and 4 bases respectively, with 20 bases between them. As DNA, the CDR3 is TGTGCCAGCTCAATTAGTGTCGCGACAGGTATCTATGGCTACACCTTC. The encoded protein is CASSISVATGIYGYTF.

V is TRBV6-2 or TRBV6-3 and J is TRBJ1-5; D is uncertain. Looked up from germline, CDR1 is MNHEY and CDR2 is SVGEGT. The length of the CDR3 is 12 residues. Trimming stripped 1 base from V and 8 bases from J, with 6 bases between. The CDR3 protein is CASSYFIEPQHF. In DNA, the CDR3 is TGTGCCAGCAGTTACTTTATTGAGCCCCAGCATTTT.

V is TRBV30 and J is TRBJ1-5; 9 bases match TRBD1. CDR1 and CDR2 (germline): GTSNPN, SVGIG (reference sequence). This CDR3 region has 14 residues. The V gene end was trimmed by 3 bases and the J gene end by 1 base; junction bases not matched to a gene: 1. CDR3 amino acids: CAWRGQGSNQPQHF. CDR3 nucleotide sequence: TGTGCCTGGAGGGGACAGGGAAGCAATCAGCCCCAGCATTTT.

The rearrangement links TRBV27 to TRBJ2-1, with D possibly TRBD2 on 6 matching bases. V lost 3 bases to trimming and J lost 7 bases, with 10 bases between them. The germline V gene has CDR1 MNHEY and CDR2 SMNVEV (reference sequence). This CDR3 comprises 13 residues. The CDR3 region has the DNA TGTGCCAGCAGTTTTAACGGGAGAAATGAGCAGTTCTTC. Protein product: CASSFNGRNEQFF.

Written as DNA, the CDR3 is TGCAGCGTTGCGAAACGGACAGGTTTTTCTGTGGCCCAGTACTTC. It codes for CSVAKRTGFSVAQYF. V is TRBV29-1 and J is TRBJ2-5, with 7 bases fitting TRBD1. This CDR3 comprises 15 residues. Germline-derived CDR1 and CDR2 are SQVTM and ANQGSEA. J lost 9 bases, V lost 4 bases, and 17 bases had no gene match.

V and J are TRBV4-1 and TRBJ1-1; no reliable D call. The CDR3 runs 15 residues. V was clipped by 1 base and J by 1 base, with 10 bases between them. Germline loops: CDR1 MGHRA, CDR2 YSYEKL. DNA of the CDR3: TGCGCCAGCAGCCAAGGGGCACGGCCGAACACTGAAGCTTTCTTT. As protein: CASSQGARPNTEAFF.

The chain is built from TRBV7-6 and TRBJ2-7; the match to TRBD2 covers 11 bases. CDR1 is SGHVS, CDR2 FNYEAQ, per germline. This CDR3 region has 17 residues. V was clipped by 4 bases and J by 3 bases; unmatched bases: 11. CDR3 residues: CASSSSELAGEVYEQYF. The DNA of the CDR3 is TGTGCCAGCAGCTCCTCGGAACTAGCGGGAGAAGTCTACGAGCAGTACTTC.

V usage is TRBV3-1 (or the pseudogene TRBV3-2) and J usage is TRBJ2-1, with 11 nucleotides matching TRBD2. Germline trimming cut 0 bases from V and 4 bases from J; bases unmatched to any gene: 8. Per the germline V gene, CDR1 is LGHDT and CDR2 is YNNKEL (reference sequence). The CDR3 is 18 residues long. CDR3 protein: CASSQDWGSGRGYNEQFF. Written as DNA, the CDR3 is TGTGCCAGCAGCCAAGATTGGGGTAGCGGGAGGGGTTACAATGAGCAGTTCTTC.

DNA for the CDR3: TGTGCCAGCAGGACAGGGACGGGCCGAGAGACCCAGTACTTC. It translates to CASRTGTGRETQYF. The rearrangement joins TRBV5-8 to TRBJ2-5; 7 bases fit TRBD1. The CDR3 covers 14 residues. The germline CDR1 and CDR2 sequences are SGHTS and YDEGEE. With V trimmed by 5 bases and J by 4 bases, 8 bases remained unmatched.

V usage is TRBV10-3 and J usage is TRBJ2-1, with 7 bases lining up with TRBD2. Germline V lookup: CDR1 ENHRY, CDR2 SYGVKD. This CDR3 is built from 19 residues. The V segment lost 0 bases and the J segment 4 bases; nucleotides outside the gene matches: 15. CDR3 loop: CAISESMRASGEDYNEQFF. The CDR3 DNA is TGTGCCATCAGTGAGTCTATGAGGGCTAGCGGAGAGGATTACAATGAGCAGTTCTTC.

The genes are TRBV7-6 and TRBJ1-1; D unclear. Germline CDR1 reads SGHVS; CDR2 reads FNYEAQ. V was trimmed by 8 bases and J by 7 bases, leaving 17 bases between them. The CDR3 is 13 amino acids. The CDR3 loop is CASASGSGREAFF. The CDR3 DNA follows: TGTGCCAGCGCCTCGGGGTCAGGACGTGAAGCTTTCTTT.

This clone has just one count. The rearrangement links TRBV5-6 to TRBJ1-6; the D is unclear. This CDR3 is built from 14 residues. Germline V gene data show CDR1 as SGHDT and CDR2 as YYEEEE. The germline V and J ends were trimmed by 4 bases and 5 bases, with 10 bases remaining between them. DNA of the CDR3: TGTGCCAGCAGCAAAAACGGGGATAATTCACCCCTCCACTTT. It encodes CASSKNGDNSPLHF.

This rearrangement joins TRBV29-1 to TRBJ2-3, with 15 bases matching TRBD2. CDR3 length: 17 residues. CDR1 SQVTM and CDR2 ANQGSEA come from the germline V gene. Trimming took 4 bases from V and 4 from J; bases not matched to a gene: 9. The CDR3 coding sequence is TGCAGCGTTGCGGGACTAGCGGGAGGATGGGGCGCAGATACGCAGTATTTT. Translated: CSVAGLAGGWGADTQYF.

The rearrangement joins TRBV18 to TRBJ1-5; TRBD1 aligns across 7 bases. CDR3 size: 15 residues. The J segment lost 6 bases and the V segment lost 6 bases, leaving 11 bases of the junction unmatched. Looked up from germline, CDR1 is KGHSH and CDR2 is LQKENI. The CDR3 nucleotides are TGTGCCAGCTCTCCCGCAGGGGGAGGAGTTCAGCCCCAGCATTTT. Translation: CASSPAGGGVQPQHF.

As regards this clone: The sample holds other DNA sequences that translate to the same CDR3. This chain joins TRBV6-5 and TRBJ1-2; TRBD1 matches 7 bases. V lost 2 bases, J lost 5 bases, and 8 bases stayed unmatched. From germline, CDR1 is MNHEY and CDR2 SVGAGI. This CDR3 comprises 15 residues. DNA of the CDR3: TGTGCCAGCAGTTACGGAGGGGGCGGTGGTTATGGCTACACCTTC. Protein sequence: CASSYGGGGGYGYTF.

As concerns this clone: An end of the junction differs from the germline gene, which may be a read error. The V call is TRBV28, the J call TRBJ2-3; D gene unclear. The germline V gene encodes CDR1 MDHEN and CDR2 SYDVKM. The CDR3 has 14 residues. The CDR3 DNA sequence: TGTGCCAGTAGTTTATCCCCTAGCACAGATACGCAGTATTTT. Its protein product is CASSLSPSTDTQYF.

The gene calls are TRBV9 and TRBJ1-2; no reliable D call. The V gene lost 0 bases and the J gene lost 2 bases, with 20 bases spanning the gap. Germline V lookup: CDR1 SGDLS, CDR2 YYNGEE. The CDR3 is 18 residues long. The chain's CDR3 is CASSVGAQVYAANYGYTF. The CDR3 coding sequence is TGTGCCAGCAGCGTAGGTGCCCAGGTTTATGCAGCCAACTATGGCTACACCTTC.

This clone is a singleton in its sample. The chain links TRBV6-5 to TRBJ1-2; no reliable D call. V lost 2 bases and J 10 bases, leaving 14 bases between the germline ends. CDR3 length equals 13 residues. Germline V lookup: CDR1 MNHEY, CDR2 SVGAGI. This CDR3 is CASSYDYYSVYTF. CDR3 sequence (DNA): TGTGCCAGCAGTTACGACTATTATAGTGTCTACACCTTC.